The 2 T cell receptor beta chains below come from one sample, sequenced in a study of CD8 T cells in Susac syndrome (dated by TCRdb to between 2018 and 2021). Library creation used the immunoSEQ multiplex PCR assay. RNA was extracted using the RNeasy kit, and 0.5 to 1 microgram was reverse transcribed with random hexamers. In-frame beta chains were kept once TCRdb had trimmed the public reads at Q25 with fastp and called clones with MiXCR. A single entry per CDR3 protein holds the most common genes and DNA from its merged rows. Within this sample are more than 70,000 distinct CDR3 sequences, with over 85% of them counted one time only. The ten biggest clones cover approximately 0.31% of the sample. Sequenced input: CD8+ T cells from PBMCs. Receptors were obtained from a human donor in good health.

This rearrangement joins TRBV5-6 to TRBJ2-7; D is ambiguous. The CDR3 sequence is 13 residues long. CDR1 SGHDT and CDR2 YYEEEE come from the germline V gene. V lost 1 base and J lost 5, with 10 bases in between. For the CDR3, the DNA is TGTGCCAGCAGCTTGCACGGACCCCACGAGCAGTACTTC. Amino acids: CASSLHGPHEQYF.

The CDR3 sequence: CASTAWGPFDEQFF. In DNA, the CDR3 is TGTGCCAGCACGGCCTGGGGGCCGTTTGATGAGCAGTTCTTC. The chain couples TRBV16 to TRBJ2-1; D is perhaps TRBD1 (6 bases). CDR1 KGHSY and CDR2 FQNENV come from the germline V gene. The CDR3 contains 14 residues. V lost 7 bases and J 8 bases, leaving 18 bases between the germline ends.